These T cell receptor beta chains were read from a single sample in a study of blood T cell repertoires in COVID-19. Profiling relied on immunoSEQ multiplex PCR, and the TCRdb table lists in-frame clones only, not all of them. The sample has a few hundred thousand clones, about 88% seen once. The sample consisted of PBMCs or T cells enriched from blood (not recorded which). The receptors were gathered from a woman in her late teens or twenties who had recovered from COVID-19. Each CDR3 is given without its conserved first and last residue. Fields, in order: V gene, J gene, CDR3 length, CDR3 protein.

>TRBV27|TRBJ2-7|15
ASRTRGGTGEPYEQY
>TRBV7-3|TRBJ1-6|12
ASSVGQGKSPLH
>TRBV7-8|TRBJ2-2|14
ASSQKTVLTSGELF
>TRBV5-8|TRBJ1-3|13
ASSLWSGSGNTIY
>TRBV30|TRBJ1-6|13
AWSPTGAYNSPLH
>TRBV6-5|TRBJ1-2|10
ASSPTNYGYT
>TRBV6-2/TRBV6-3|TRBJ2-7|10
ASSFGGYEQY
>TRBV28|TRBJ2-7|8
ASSFERQY
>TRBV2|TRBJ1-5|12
ASTLGTGGQPQH
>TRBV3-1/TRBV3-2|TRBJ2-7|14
ASSQIRDSSSYEQY
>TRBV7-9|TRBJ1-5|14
ASSTGTVTSNQPQH
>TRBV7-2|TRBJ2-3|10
ASSSIRGTQY
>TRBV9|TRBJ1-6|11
ASSVAQGQPLH
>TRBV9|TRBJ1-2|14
ASSGTRDRANYGYT
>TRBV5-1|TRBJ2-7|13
ASSLASGVVYEQY
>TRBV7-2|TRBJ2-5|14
ASSLTSGGALETQY
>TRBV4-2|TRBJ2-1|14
ASSFITTGSHNEQF
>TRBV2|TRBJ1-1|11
ASIGRGSTEAF
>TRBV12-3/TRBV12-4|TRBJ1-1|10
ASRTQGAAAF
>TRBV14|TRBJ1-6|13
ASSQWAGGNSPLH
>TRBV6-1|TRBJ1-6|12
ASSEFGGSLPLH
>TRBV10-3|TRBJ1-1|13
AISEGQGGSTEAF
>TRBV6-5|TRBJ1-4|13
AGGGTSSTNEKLF
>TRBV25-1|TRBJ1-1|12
ASSVRDRNTEAF
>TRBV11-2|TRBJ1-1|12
ASSSLGENTEAF
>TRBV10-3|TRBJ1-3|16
AISEGTGVAHSGNTIY
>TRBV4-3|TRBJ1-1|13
ASSQELQGGTEAF
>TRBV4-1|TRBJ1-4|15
ASSQDYRGSTNEKLF
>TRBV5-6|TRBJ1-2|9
ASSLQGLNT
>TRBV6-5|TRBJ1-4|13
ASSRSQGVTEKLF
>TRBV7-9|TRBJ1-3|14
ASSGEQGADGNTIY
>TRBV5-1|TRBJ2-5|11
ASSPRPEETQY
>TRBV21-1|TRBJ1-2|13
ASSKEAAGIYGYT